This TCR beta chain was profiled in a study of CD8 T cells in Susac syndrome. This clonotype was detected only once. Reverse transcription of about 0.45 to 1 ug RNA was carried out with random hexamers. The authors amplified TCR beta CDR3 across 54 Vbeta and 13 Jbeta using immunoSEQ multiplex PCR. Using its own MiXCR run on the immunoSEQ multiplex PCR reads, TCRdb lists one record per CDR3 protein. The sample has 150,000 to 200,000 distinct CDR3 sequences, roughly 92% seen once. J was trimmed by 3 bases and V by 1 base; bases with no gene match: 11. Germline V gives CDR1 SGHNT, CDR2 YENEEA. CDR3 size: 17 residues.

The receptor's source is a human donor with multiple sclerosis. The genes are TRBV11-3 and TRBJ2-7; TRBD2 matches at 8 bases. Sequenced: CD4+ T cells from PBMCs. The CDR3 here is CASSLGNSAGGLYEQYF. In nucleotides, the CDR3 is TGTGCCAGCAGCTTAGGAAACTCTGCGGGGGGCCTCTACGAGCAGTACTTC.